These T cell receptor beta chains were read from a single sample in a study of T-cell memory formation after mild COVID-19. TCRdb used MiXCR to reprocess the 5' RACE reads, holding one entry per CDR3 protein. The repertoire holds around 410,000 distinct CDR3 sequences, with 20% to 30% as singletons. The sample comprised PBMCs or a T cell subset sorted from them (not recorded which). These receptors originate from an adult woman who had mild COVID-19 (a few samples of this study predate the infection). Cell type and time point are not known. CDR3s include the opening cysteine and the closing phenylalanine or tryptophan. The order of the fields is V gene, CDR3 length, J gene, CDR3 protein.

V: TRBV12-3/TRBV12-4
length: 14
J: TRBJ1-1
CDR3: CASSSQQADTEAFF

V: TRBV2
length: 16
J: TRBJ2-2
CDR3: CASSKAGGGNTGELFF

V: TRBV2
length: 15
J: TRBJ2-1
CDR3: CASSKERGGTNEQFF

V: TRBV29-1
length: 13
J: TRBJ2-3
CDR3: CSVGRGDTDTQYF

V: TRBV7-2
length: 15
J: TRBJ1-5
CDR3: CASSTGGGSRQPQHF

V: TRBV12-3/TRBV12-4
length: 15
J: TRBJ2-7
CDR3: CASSSGLGSRVEQYF

V: TRBV3-1
length: 14
J: TRBJ2-1
CDR3: CASSQDHRGNEQFF

V: TRBV5-1
length: 15
J: TRBJ2-1
CDR3: CASSPPQHFLNEQFF

V: TRBV6-5
length: 14
J: TRBJ2-7
CDR3: CASSTTGERYEQYF

V: TRBV5-1
length: 12
J: TRBJ2-4
CDR3: CASSPEVGGSYF

V: TRBV10-3
length: 17
J: TRBJ2-1
CDR3: CAISLGASGSLYNEQFF

V: TRBV4-1
length: 15
J: TRBJ2-7
CDR3: CASSQVMDSTYEQYF

V: TRBV5-6
length: 14
J: TRBJ2-1
CDR3: CASSLGSGYNEQFF

V: TRBV28
length: 16
J: TRBJ2-4
CDR3: CASSWETGQKGNIQYF

V: TRBV3-1
length: 16
J: TRBJ2-1
CDR3: CASSPRQGGSYNEQFF

V: TRBV29-1
length: 16
J: TRBJ1-1
CDR3: CSANRGGGRLVTEAFF

V: TRBV27
length: 13
J: TRBJ1-5
CDR3: CASSWDINQPQHF

V: TRBV27
length: 13
J: TRBJ1-6
CDR3: CASTPRGNSPLHF

V: TRBV20-1
length: 11
J: TRBJ2-5
CDR3: CSAKIQETQYF

V: TRBV7-9
length: 8
J: TRBJ1-1
CDR3: CASRPTDF

V: TRBV7-9
length: 16
J: TRBJ2-5
CDR3: CASSLIDGKYQETQYF

V: TRBV6-6
length: 14
J: TRBJ2-3
CDR3: CASGGGTSTDTQYF

V: TRBV14
length: 16
J: TRBJ1-4
CDR3: CASSQEGGQLNEKLFF

V: TRBV7-2
length: 13
J: TRBJ1-1
CDR3: CASGGQLNTEAFF

V: TRBV7-6
length: 15
J: TRBJ2-5
CDR3: CASSVLGRGVAAQYF

V: TRBV6-2/TRBV6-3
length: 15
J: TRBJ2-3
CDR3: CASSEGGQGKDTQYF

V: TRBV6-6
length: 15
J: TRBJ2-1
CDR3: CASTDVGRRAHEQFF

V: TRBV28
length: 16
J: TRBJ2-7
CDR3: CASSQIKREGLYEQYF

V: TRBV6-5
length: 17
J: TRBJ2-3
CDR3: CASSYGGGTRSTDTQYF

V: TRBV7-2
length: 15
J: TRBJ2-7
CDR3: CASSAQGSTTYEQYF

V: TRBV29-1
length: 11
J: TRBJ2-2
CDR3: CSASEPGELFF

V: TRBV4-2
length: 18
J: TRBJ2-3
CDR3: CASSLLLASGQSTDTQYF

V: TRBV14
length: 15
J: TRBJ2-3
CDR3: CASSQGAWYTDTQYF

V: TRBV29-1
length: 17
J: TRBJ2-1
CDR3: CSVGGGAGLAGRNEQFF

V: TRBV20-1
length: 12
J: TRBJ2-2
CDR3: CSVIDGAGELFF

V: TRBV12-3/TRBV12-4
length: 15
J: TRBJ2-1
CDR3: CASSSGTTNGNEQFF

V: TRBV5-6
length: 14
J: TRBJ1-2
CDR3: CASSSSTVYYGYTF

V: TRBV18
length: 14
J: TRBJ2-7
CDR3: CASSLETVTYEQYF

V: TRBV5-4
length: 15
J: TRBJ2-7
CDR3: CASTLPAGQGFEQYF

V: TRBV9
length: 13
J: TRBJ2-3
CDR3: CASSVGDTDTQYF

V: TRBV7-3
length: 16
J: TRBJ2-1
CDR3: CASSRKSGGPNNEQFF

V: TRBV15
length: 16
J: TRBJ2-3
CDR3: CATSRGAGGSTDTQYF

V: TRBV19
length: 13
J: TRBJ2-7
CDR3: CASSPREWDEQYF

V: TRBV29-1
length: 11
J: TRBJ2-1
CDR3: CSVGKYNEQFF

V: TRBV7-8
length: 16
J: TRBJ1-1
CDR3: CASSLAAIAMNTEAFF

V: TRBV7-2
length: 14
J: TRBJ2-3
CDR3: CASSLAGVTDTQYF

V: TRBV11-3
length: 15
J: TRBJ2-4
CDR3: CASSEQGIAKNIQYF

V: TRBV14
length: 12
J: TRBJ2-1
CDR3: CASSLGARKQFF

V: TRBV5-1
length: 17
J: TRBJ2-2
CDR3: CASSIRTPIVGTGELFF

V: TRBV12-5
length: 16
J: TRBJ2-5
CDR3: CASGSPRWEGEETQYF

V: TRBV5-1
length: 16
J: TRBJ2-7
CDR3: CASSFTGTGSFWEQYF

V: TRBV5-1
length: 14
J: TRBJ2-2
CDR3: CASLLEGGNGELFF